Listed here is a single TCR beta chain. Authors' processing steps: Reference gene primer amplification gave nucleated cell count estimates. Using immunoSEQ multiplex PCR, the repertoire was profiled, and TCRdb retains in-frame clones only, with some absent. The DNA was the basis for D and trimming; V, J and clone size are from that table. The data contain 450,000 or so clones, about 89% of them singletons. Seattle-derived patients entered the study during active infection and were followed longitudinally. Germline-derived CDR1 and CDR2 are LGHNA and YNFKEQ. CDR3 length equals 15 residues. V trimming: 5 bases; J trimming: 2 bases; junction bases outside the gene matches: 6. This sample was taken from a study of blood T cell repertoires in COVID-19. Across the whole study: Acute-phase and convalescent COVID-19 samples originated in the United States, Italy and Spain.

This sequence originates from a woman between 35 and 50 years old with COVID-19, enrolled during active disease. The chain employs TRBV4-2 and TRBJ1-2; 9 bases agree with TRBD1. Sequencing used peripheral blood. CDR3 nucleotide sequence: TGTGCCAGCAGCTCACACAGGGGGCTGAACTATGGCTACACCTTC. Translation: CASSSHRGLNYGYTF.